The 19 T cell receptor beta chains presented below share a single source sample, sequenced in a study of blood T cell repertoires in COVID-19. Libraries were prepared by immunoSEQ multiplex PCR; TCRdb keeps only in-frame clonotypes and omits some of them. The sample lists more than 250,000 clones, more than 85% seen once, with about 18% in the top ten. Sample: PBMCs or T cells enriched from blood (not recorded which). These receptors were collected from a woman in her twenties or thirties who had recovered from COVID-19.

The gene calls are TRBV7-2 and TRBJ1-1; D may be TRBD1 (5 bases). The CDR3 covers 14 residues. V was pared by 1 base and J by 1 base, with 7 bases between. Germline V lookup: CDR1 SGHTA, CDR2 FQGNSA. This CDR3 reads CASSLDDRNTEAFF. The CDR3 DNA reads as TGTGCCAGCAGCTTAGATGACAGGAACACTGAAGCTTTCTTT. Supplemented by reference TRBV7-2 and TRBJ1-1, the full variable domain reads GAGVSQSPSNKVTEKGKDVELRCDPISGHTALYWYRQSLGQGLEFLIYFQGNSAPDKSGLPSDRFSAERTGGSVSTLTIQRTQQEDSAVYLCASSLDDRNTEAFFGQGTRLTVV.

The V and J genes are TRBV12-3 or TRBV12-4 and TRBJ2-1; D might be TRBD2 (6 bases). V was cut by 8 bases and J by 7 bases, with 12 bases left in between. The CDR3 has 12 residues. CDR3 coding DNA: TGTGCCAGCGGAGGGCTAGCGAATGAGCAGTTCTTC. Protein sequence: CASGGLANEQFF.

The rearrangement joins TRBV24-1 to TRBJ2-2; the match to TRBD2 covers 7 bases. The length of the CDR3 is 17 residues. Per the germline V gene, CDR1 is KGHDR and CDR2 is SFDVKD. The V gene end was trimmed by 10 bases and the J gene end by 6 bases; junction bases not matched to a gene: 19. CDR3 DNA sequence: TGTGCCACTCAGGGTAGCGGGTGGTTTCAAGACGCCGGGGAGCTGTTTTTT. Translating it yields CATQGSGWFQDAGELFF.

V is TRBV3-1 (or the pseudogene TRBV3-2) and J is TRBJ1-6; possibly TRBD1 for D (6 bases). Germline V lookup: CDR1 LGHDT, CDR2 YNNKEL (reference sequence). The CDR3 covers 15 residues. Trimming took 0 bases from V and 10 from J, leaving 13 bases between them. CDR3 protein: CASSQDSGERSPLHF. Written as DNA, the CDR3 is TGTGCCAGCAGCCAAGATTCAGGGGAACGATCACCCCTCCACTTT.

This rearrangement joins TRBV20-1 to TRBJ2-7; D possibly corresponds to TRBD1 (6 bases). Germline CDR1 DFQATT, CDR2 SNEGSKA (reference sequence). This CDR3 comprises 14 residues. Trimming stripped 3 bases from V and 6 bases from J, with 18 bases between. The CDR3 DNA is TGCAGTGCTAGTGCCGGGACAAATTTGGCCGAGCAGTACTTC. Protein sequence: CSASAGTNLAEQYF.

The chain combines TRBV6-5 with TRBJ1-2, with 7 nucleotides matching TRBD1. Trimming cost V 6 bases and J 4 bases; bases outside gene matches: 8. CDR3 size: 14 residues. The V gene's germline CDR1 is MNHEY and CDR2 SVGAGI. The CDR3 DNA reads as TGTGCCAGCAGGAGACAGGGCGGTGGCTATGGCTACACCTTC. As protein: CASRRQGGGYGYTF.

This clone showed up just a few times. The chain joins TRBV28 to TRBJ2-7, with a tentative D call TRBD2 (5 bases). Germline V CDR1 and CDR2: MDHEN, SYDVKM. The CDR3 covers 14 residues. With 6 bases removed from V and 1 base from J, the gap between germline ends came to 13 bases. The CDR3 nucleotides are TGTGCCAGCAGGATGACTACCGTGTCCTACGAGCAGTACTTC. It yields the protein CASRMTTVSYEQYF. The whole variable domain, filled in from reference TRBV28 and TRBJ2-7, reads DVKVTQSSRYLVKRTGEKVFLECVQDMDHENMFWYRQDPGLGLRLIYFSYDVKMKEKGDIPEGYSVSREKKERFSLILESASTNQTSMYLCASRMTTVSYEQYFGPGTRLTVT.

The chain is built from TRBV28 and TRBJ2-5; 9 positions match TRBD2. The CDR3 is 17 amino acids. CDR1 is MDHEN, CDR2 SYDVKM, per germline. Trimming cost V 6 bases and J 4 bases; bases outside gene matches: 15. The CDR3 DNA is TGTGCCAGCAGCCAAACGAGGGTAGCGGGAGCCGGAGAGACCCAGTACTTC. This sequence encodes CASSQTRVAGAGETQYF.

The rearrangement links TRBV24-1 to TRBJ2-2, with D possibly being TRBD2 (7 bases). The CDR3 covers 20 residues. V gave up 2 bases and J gave up 7 bases, with 28 bases separating them. CDR1 and CDR2 from the germline V gene are KGHDR and SFDVKD. CDR3 DNA sequence: TGTGCCACCAGTGATTGGGGGGGCAGCCCGAACCTTGAACACCGCGGGGAGCTGTTTTTT. Amino acid sequence: CATSDWGGSPNLEHRGELFF.

The V call is TRBV3-1 (or the pseudogene TRBV3-2), the J call TRBJ1-1; no definite D call. This CDR3 has 15 amino acids. Germline CDR1 is LGHDT and CDR2 is YNNKEL (reference sequence). V dropped 0 bases and J dropped 1 base, with 9 bases sitting between them. As DNA, the CDR3 is TGTGCCAGCAGCCAAGATGCACAGTGGAACACTGAAGCTTTCTTT. Its translation is CASSQDAQWNTEAFF.

This chain uses TRBV2 with TRBJ2-3; 9 nucleotides match TRBD2. The CDR3 has 14 residues. The V gene's germline CDR1 is SNHLY and CDR2 FYNNEI. Unmatched junction bases numbered 11, after V lost 10 bases and J lost 6 bases. The CDR3 DNA reads TGTGCCACTTCTCGCGCACTAGCGGGTGATACGCAGTATTTT. This gives the protein CATSRALAGDTQYF.

The chain couples TRBV27 to TRBJ1-6; 9 bases match TRBD1. Trimming took 5 bases from V and 7 from J; bases not matched to a gene: 6. The CDR3 covers 15 residues. Germline CDR1 reads MNHEY; CDR2 reads SMNVEV (reference sequence). The CDR3 loop is CASSAFDRGNSPLHF. DNA for the CDR3: TGTGCCAGCAGTGCATTCGACAGGGGGAATTCACCCCTCCACTTT.

This chain connects TRBV28 to TRBJ2-6; D is ambiguous. Deletions cut 6 bases from V and 0 bases from J, with 12 bases between. Per the germline V gene, CDR1 is MDHEN and CDR2 is SYDVKM. This CDR3 has 16 residues. CDR3 sequence reads: CASSPSTVSGANVLTF. The DNA for the CDR3 is TGTGCCAGCAGCCCCAGTACAGTCTCTGGGGCCAACGTCCTGACTTTC.

The chain links TRBV7-9 to TRBJ2-7; no definite D call. Per germline, CDR1 SEHNR and CDR2 FQNEAQ (reference sequence). This CDR3 has 13 residues. The V gene lost 0 bases and the J gene lost 3 bases, with 6 bases spanning the gap. The CDR3 sequence is CASSLAQYYEQYF. CDR3 DNA: TGTGCCAGCAGCTTAGCACAATACTACGAGCAGTACTTC.

The V gene is TRBV2, the J gene TRBJ1-2, with 10 bases lining up with TRBD1. From germline, CDR1 is SNHLY and CDR2 FYNNEI. The CDR3 runs to 15 residues. After removal of 5 bases from V and 6 bases from J, the junction contained 9 bases not matched to a gene. The CDR3 coding sequence is TGTGCCAGCAGTCTTCGGACAGGGGGACTCGATGGCTACACCTTC. This codes for CASSLRTGGLDGYTF. Full variable domain (outside the CDR3, taken from reference TRBV2 and TRBJ1-2): EPEVTQTPSHQVTQMGQEVILRCVPISNHLYFYWYRQILGQKVEFLVSFYNNEISEKSEIFDDQFSVERPDGSNFTLKIRSTKLEDSAMYFCASSLRTGGLDGYTFGSGTRLTVV.

The chain recombines TRBV21-1 with TRBJ1-6. TRBV21-1 is an annotated pseudogene. This CDR3 is 18 amino acids long. Here the CDR3 reads CASSKLGGLASYNSPLHF. CDR3 coding DNA: TGTGCCAGCAGCAAATTAGGAGGTTTGGCGAGTTATAATTCACCCCTCCACTTT.

The chain has TRBV4-1 and TRBJ2-7; D remains unclear. CDR1 is MGHRA and CDR2 is YSYEKL in the germline V gene. Trimming shortened V by 3 bases and J by 1 base, and 7 bases separated the two germline ends. The length of the CDR3 is 13 residues. The CDR3 nucleotides read TGCGCCAGCAGCCATCCCCATTCCTACGAGCAGTACTTC. This encodes CASSHPHSYEQYF.

V usage is TRBV14 and J usage is TRBJ2-3; D possibly corresponds to TRBD2 (6 bases). Trimming stripped 1 base from V and 2 bases from J, with 10 bases between. The CDR3 extends over 15 amino acids. CDR1 SGHDN and CDR2 FVKESK come from the germline V gene. CDR3 amino acids: CASSQGAGLTDTQYF. The CDR3 DNA sequence: TGTGCCAGCAGCCAAGGGGCGGGACTCACAGATACGCAGTATTTT.

The V and J genes are TRBV19 and TRBJ1-5; 9 positions agree with TRBD1. The CDR3 extends over 16 amino acids. The V segment lost 3 bases and the J segment 2 bases; nucleotides outside the gene matches: 5. Germline assignment: CDR1 LNHDA and CDR2 SQIVND (reference sequence). This CDR3 reads CASSIGQGIGNQPQHF. In DNA, the CDR3 is TGTGCCAGTAGTATCGGACAGGGGATTGGCAATCAGCCCCAGCATTTT.